This entry features one TCR beta chain sequence. Unique molecular identifiers featured in how the TCRbeta library was prepared. TCRdb re-called the PCR reads through MiXCR, storing one row per CDR3 protein. The table includes about 540,000 distinct CDR3 sequences, about a sixth detected once. Germline V gene lookup returns CDR1 SGHNT and CDR2 YYREEE (reference sequence). The V gene end was trimmed by 2 bases and the J gene end by 4 bases; junction bases not matched to a gene: 11. CDR3 length equals 19 residues. These data originate in a study of T-cell reconstitution after alpha-beta-depleted transplantation in children.

Sequencing was performed on PBMCs from the stem cell graft donor, taken from the stem cell graft. The TCR sequence derives from a human donor who donated a stem cell graft to a child with acute lymphoblastic leukemia. The V gene is TRBV5-4, the J gene TRBJ2-1; 14 bases are a match to TRBD2. The CDR3 coding sequence is TGTGCCAGCAGCTTCTCGGGACTAGCGGGAGTCTATCTGTACAATGAGCAGTTCTTC. This sequence encodes CASSFSGLAGVYLYNEQFF.